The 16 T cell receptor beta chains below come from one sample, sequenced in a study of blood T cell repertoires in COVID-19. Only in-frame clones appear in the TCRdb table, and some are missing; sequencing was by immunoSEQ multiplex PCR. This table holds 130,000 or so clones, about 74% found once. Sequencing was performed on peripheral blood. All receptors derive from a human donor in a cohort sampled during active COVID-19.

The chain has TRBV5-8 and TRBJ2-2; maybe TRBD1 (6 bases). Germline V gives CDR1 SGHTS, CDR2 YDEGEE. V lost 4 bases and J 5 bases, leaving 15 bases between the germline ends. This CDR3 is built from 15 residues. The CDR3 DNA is TGTGCCAGCAGCCCTAACAGGGTTGATACCGGGGAGCTGTTTTTT. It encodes CASSPNRVDTGELFF.

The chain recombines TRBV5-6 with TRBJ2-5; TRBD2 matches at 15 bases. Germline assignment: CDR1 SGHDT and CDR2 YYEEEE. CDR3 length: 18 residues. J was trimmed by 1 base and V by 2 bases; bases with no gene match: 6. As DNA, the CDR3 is TGTGCCAGCAGCTTCTCCGGACTAGCGGGGGGGCCCCAAGAGACCCAGTACTTC. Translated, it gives CASSFSGLAGGPQETQYF.

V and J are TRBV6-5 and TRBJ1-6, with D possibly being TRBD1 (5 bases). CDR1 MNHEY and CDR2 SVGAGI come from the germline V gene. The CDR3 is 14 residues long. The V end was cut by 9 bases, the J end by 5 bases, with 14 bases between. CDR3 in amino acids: CASSGTVDNSPLHF. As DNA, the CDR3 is TGTGCCAGTAGCGGGACCGTCGATAATTCACCCCTCCACTTT.

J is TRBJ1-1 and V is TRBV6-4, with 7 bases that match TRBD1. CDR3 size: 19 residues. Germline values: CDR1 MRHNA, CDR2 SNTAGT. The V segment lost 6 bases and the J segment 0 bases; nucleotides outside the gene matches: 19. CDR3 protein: CASSDGTELFDIMNTEAFF. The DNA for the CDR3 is TGTGCCAGCAGCGACGGGACAGAACTATTCGATATCATGAACACTGAAGCTTTCTTT.

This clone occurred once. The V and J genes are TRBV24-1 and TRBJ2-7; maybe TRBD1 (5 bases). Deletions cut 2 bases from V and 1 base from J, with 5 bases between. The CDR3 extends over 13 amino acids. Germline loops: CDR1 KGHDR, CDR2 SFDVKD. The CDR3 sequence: CATSDSGSYEQYF. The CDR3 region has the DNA TGTGCCACCAGTGATTCAGGGTCCTACGAGCAGTACTTC.

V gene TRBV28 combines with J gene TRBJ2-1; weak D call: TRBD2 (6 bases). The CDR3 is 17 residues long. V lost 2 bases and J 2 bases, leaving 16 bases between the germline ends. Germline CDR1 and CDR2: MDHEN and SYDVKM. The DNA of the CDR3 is TGTGCCAGCAGTTTAGGGGTGGGGGGTACAACCTACAATGAGCAGTTCTTC. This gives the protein CASSLGVGGTTYNEQFF. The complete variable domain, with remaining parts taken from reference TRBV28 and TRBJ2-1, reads DVKVTQSSRYLVKRTGEKVFLECVQDMDHENMFWYRQDPGLGLRLIYFSYDVKMKEKGDIPEGYSVSREKKERFSLILESASTNQTSMYLCASSLGVGGTTYNEQFFGPGTRLTVL.

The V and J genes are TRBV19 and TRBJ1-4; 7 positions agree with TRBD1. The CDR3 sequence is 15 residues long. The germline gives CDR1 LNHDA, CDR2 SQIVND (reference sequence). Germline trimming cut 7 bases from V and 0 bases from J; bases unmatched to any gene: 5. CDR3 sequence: CASKEGTATNEKLFF. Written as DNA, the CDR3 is TGTGCCAGTAAGGAGGGGACAGCAACTAATGAAAAACTGTTTTTT.

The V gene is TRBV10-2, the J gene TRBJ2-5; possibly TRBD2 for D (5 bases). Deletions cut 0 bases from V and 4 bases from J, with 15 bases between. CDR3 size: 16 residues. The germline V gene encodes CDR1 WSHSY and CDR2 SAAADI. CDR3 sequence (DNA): TGCGCCAGCAGTGAGTCACGAGGGTTGGTAGGAGAGACCCAGTACTTC. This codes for CASSESRGLVGETQYF.

The CDR3 region is CASSLDSEGGEQYF. DNA for the CDR3: TGTGCCAGCAGCCTCGACAGTGAGGGGGGGGAGCAGTACTTC. The V call is TRBV7-8, the J call TRBJ2-7, with D maybe TRBD2 (7 bases). This CDR3 spans 14 amino acids. CDR1 is SGHVS and CDR2 is FQNEAQ in the germline V gene. V lost 5 bases and J lost 7, with 18 bases in between. The full variable domain, completed using reference TRBV7-8 and TRBJ2-7, is GAGVSQSPRYKVAKRGQDVALRCDPISGHVSLFWYQQALGQGPEFLTYFQNEAQLDKSGLPSDRFFAERPEGSVSTLKIQRTQQEDSAVYLCASSLDSEGGEQYFGPGTRLTVT.

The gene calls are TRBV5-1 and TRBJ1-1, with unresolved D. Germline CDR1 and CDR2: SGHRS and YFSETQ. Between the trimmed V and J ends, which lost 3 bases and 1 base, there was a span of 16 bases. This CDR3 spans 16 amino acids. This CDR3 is CASSSPNITTNTEAFF. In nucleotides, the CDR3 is TGCGCCAGCAGCTCCCCGAACATAACAACGAACACTGAAGCTTTCTTT.

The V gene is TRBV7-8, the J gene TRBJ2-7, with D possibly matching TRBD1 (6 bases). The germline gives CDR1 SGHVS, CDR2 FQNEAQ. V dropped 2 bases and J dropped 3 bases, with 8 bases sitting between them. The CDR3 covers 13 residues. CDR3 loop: CASSLKGVYEQYF. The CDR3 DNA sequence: TGTGCCAGCAGCTTAAAGGGGGTCTACGAGCAGTACTTC.

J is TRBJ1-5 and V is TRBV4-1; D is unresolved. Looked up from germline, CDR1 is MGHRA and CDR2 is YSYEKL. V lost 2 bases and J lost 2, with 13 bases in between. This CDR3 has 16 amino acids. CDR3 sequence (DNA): TGCGCCAGCAGCCAACCTACCGAGGCAGGCAATCAGCCCCAGCATTTT. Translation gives CASSQPTEAGNQPQHF.

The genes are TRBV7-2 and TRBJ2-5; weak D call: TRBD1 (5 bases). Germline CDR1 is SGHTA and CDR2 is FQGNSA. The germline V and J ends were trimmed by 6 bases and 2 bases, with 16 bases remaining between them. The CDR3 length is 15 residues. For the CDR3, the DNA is TGTGCCAGCAGTCAGGACACTATCTTACAAGAGACCCAGTACTTC. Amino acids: CASSQDTILQETQYF.

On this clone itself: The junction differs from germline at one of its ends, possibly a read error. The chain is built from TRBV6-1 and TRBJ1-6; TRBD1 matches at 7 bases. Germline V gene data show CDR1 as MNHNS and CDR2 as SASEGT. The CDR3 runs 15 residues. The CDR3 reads CASSEEGASNSPLHF. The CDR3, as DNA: TGTGCCAGCAGCGAAGAGGGGGCGAGTAATTCACCCCTCCACTTT.

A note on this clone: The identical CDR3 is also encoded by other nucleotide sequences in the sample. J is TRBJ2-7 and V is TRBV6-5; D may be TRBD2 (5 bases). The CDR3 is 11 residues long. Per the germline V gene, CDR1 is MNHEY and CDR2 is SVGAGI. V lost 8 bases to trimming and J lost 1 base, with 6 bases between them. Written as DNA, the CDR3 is TGTGCCAGCCGGAGGTCCTACGAGCAGTACTTC. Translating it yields CASRRSYEQYF.

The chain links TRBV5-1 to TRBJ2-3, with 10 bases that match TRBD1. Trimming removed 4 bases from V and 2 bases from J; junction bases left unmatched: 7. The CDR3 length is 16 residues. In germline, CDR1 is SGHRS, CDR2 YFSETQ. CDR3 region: CASSSRDRGDTDTQYF. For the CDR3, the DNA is TGCGCCAGCAGCAGCCGGGACAGGGGCGACACAGATACGCAGTATTTT.